The 20 T cell receptor beta chains below come from one sample, sequenced in a study of cytomegalovirus exposure and HLA in healthy donors. The PCR made use of 60 Vbeta and 13 Jbeta primers. Only in-frame clones appear in the TCRdb table, and some are missing; sequencing was by immunoSEQ multiplex PCR. In the table there are about 130,000 clones, around 79% of which are singletons. The sample comprised PBMCs. The receptors were gathered from a middle-aged woman in good health and CMV-seronegative.

This sequence joins TRBV5-1 and TRBJ2-5, with TRBD1 as a possible D gene (6 bases). Germline lookup yields CDR1 SGHRS and CDR2 YFSETQ. Deletions cut 5 bases from V and 1 base from J, with 21 bases between. The CDR3 runs 17 residues. CDR3 amino acids: CASRIFGNQGSQETQYF. As DNA, the CDR3 is TGCGCCAGCAGGATCTTTGGTAACCAGGGGTCCCAAGAGACCCAGTACTTC.

This clone was picked up many times. This sequence joins TRBV5-4 and TRBJ2-3; no definite D call. The V end was cut by 5 bases, the J end by 0 bases, with 4 bases between. CDR3 length: 12 amino acids. The germline gives CDR1 SGHNT, CDR2 YYREEE (reference sequence). CDR3 DNA sequence: TGTGCCAGCAGTTCTAGCACAGATACGCAGTATTTT. Encoded protein: CASSSSTDTQYF.

This chain links TRBV7-8 with TRBJ1-1, with no clear D. Germline values: CDR1 SGHVS, CDR2 FQNEAQ. V lost 4 bases and J lost 4, with 13 bases in between. The length of the CDR3 is 14 residues. The CDR3 DNA reads as TGTGCCAGCAGCTACCGACCGGGTGGCACTGAAGCTTTCTTT. Translated: CASSYRPGGTEAFF.

The gene calls are TRBV6-5 and TRBJ2-7; the match to TRBD2 covers 7 bases. Germline trimming cut 7 bases from V and 0 bases from J; bases unmatched to any gene: 9. The CDR3 length is 15 residues. Germline lookup yields CDR1 MNHEY and CDR2 SVGAGI. The chain's CDR3 is CASIPPGGNSYEQYF. The CDR3 coding sequence is TGTGCCAGCATCCCCCCGGGGGGTAACTCCTACGAGCAGTACTTC.

This chain links TRBV28 with TRBJ1-4; tentative D call: TRBD1 (5 bases). V was shortened by 3 bases and J by 11 bases, with 19 bases between the two germline ends. Germline assignment: CDR1 MDHEN and CDR2 SYDVKM. CDR3 length: 15 residues. The CDR3 coding sequence is TGTGCCAGCAGTTTTGAAAGGGCAGGGAATCGGAAACTGTTTTTT. Encoded protein: CASSFERAGNRKLFF.

V and J are TRBV4-2 and TRBJ1-6, with TRBD1 matching 7 bases. CDR3 length: 15 residues. CDR1 and CDR2 (germline): LGHNA, YNFKEQ. V was clipped by 6 bases and J by 6 bases; unmatched bases: 8. As DNA, the CDR3 is TGTGCCAGCAGGGGCGACAGGGAGTTTAATTCACCCCTCCACTTT. As protein: CASRGDREFNSPLHF.

This chain connects TRBV13 to TRBJ2-7, with a tentative D call TRBD1 (5 bases). Deletions cut 3 bases from V and 0 bases from J, with 9 bases between. From germline, CDR1 is PRHDT and CDR2 FYEKMQ (reference sequence). This CDR3 region has 14 residues. The CDR3 loop reads CASSFGRDSYEQYF. The CDR3 nucleotides are TGTGCCAGCAGCTTCGGCAGGGACTCCTACGAGCAGTACTTC.

The V and J genes are TRBV25-1 and TRBJ2-7, with TRBD1 identical over 8 bases. V lost 4 bases, J lost 2 bases, and 7 bases stayed unmatched. Germline CDR1 MGHDK, CDR2 SYGVNS. The CDR3 is made up of 15 amino acids. The CDR3: CASSASTGDPYEQYF. The CDR3 nucleotides read TGTGCCAGCAGTGCTTCGACAGGGGACCCCTACGAGCAGTACTTC.

The chain recombines TRBV25-1 with TRBJ1-2; the match to TRBD1 covers 8 bases. CDR3 length: 17 residues. Germline V gene data show CDR1 as MGHDK and CDR2 as SYGVNS. J was trimmed by 0 bases and V by 0 bases; bases with no gene match: 6. The CDR3 DNA follows: TGTGCCAGCAGTGAATATGGACAGGGCAAAGCTAACTATGGCTACACCTTC. Translating gives CASSEYGQGKANYGYTF.

The chain uses TRBV18 and TRBJ1-2; D unresolved. The CDR3 consists of 13 residues. Germline CDR1 KGHSH, CDR2 LQKENI. The V end lost 2 bases, the J end lost 6 bases, and 10 bases lay between the germline ends. CDR3 nucleotide sequence: TGTGCCAGCTCACCAGCGGTCTTGGATGGCTACACCTTC. Amino acids: CASSPAVLDGYTF.

The rearrangement uses TRBV7-2 and TRBJ1-2; the D is unclear. CDR1 is SGHTA, CDR2 FQGNSA, per germline. V lost 5 bases and J lost 5, with 18 bases in between. The CDR3 covers 15 residues. For the CDR3, the DNA is TGTGCCAGCAGCCGAGGAACCGCTCTGACGTATGGCTACACCTTC. Translation: CASSRGTALTYGYTF. Based on the CDR3 plus reference TRBV7-2 and TRBJ1-2, the full variable domain is GAGVSQSPSNKVTEKGKDVELRCDPISGHTALYWYRQSLGQGLEFLIYFQGNSAPDKSGLPSDRFSAERTGGSVSTLTIQRTQQEDSAVYLCASSRGTALTYGYTFGSGTRLTVV.

The chain has TRBV10-3 and TRBJ1-2; possibly TRBD1 for D (5 bases). Trimming shortened V by 4 bases and J by 5 bases, and 14 bases separated the two germline ends. The CDR3 runs to 14 residues. Germline CDR1 ENHRY, CDR2 SYGVKD. The CDR3 bases are TGTGCCATCAGTGGGGGGGGGTATGGGTATGGCTACACCTTC. This translates into CAISGGGYGYGYTF.

The chain has TRBV28 and TRBJ1-5; 8 nucleotides agree with TRBD1. Germline V lookup: CDR1 MDHEN, CDR2 SYDVKM. This CDR3 is 16 amino acids long. The V and J ends lost 3 bases and 2 bases, in that order; junction bases with no gene match: 6. For the CDR3, the DNA is TGTGCCAGCAGTTTGACAGGGGATTACGGCAATCAGCCCCAGCATTTT. As protein: CASSLTGDYGNQPQHF.

The J gene is TRBJ2-1, the V gene TRBV9, with 9 bases fitting TRBD2. The CDR3 has 16 residues. After removal of 4 bases from V and 7 bases from J, the junction contained 12 bases not matched to a gene. Looked up from germline, CDR1 is SGDLS and CDR2 is YYNGEE. The DNA for the CDR3 is TGTGCCAGCAGCCCCGGGAGCGGGGGGCCGGGGAATGAGCAGTTCTTC. As protein: CASSPGSGGPGNEQFF.

The chain joins TRBV27 to TRBJ2-7; a weak D match, TRBD2 (7 bases). Germline assignment: CDR1 MNHEY and CDR2 SMNVEV (reference sequence). The CDR3 spans 14 residues. Trimming cost V 4 bases and J 8 bases, with 18 bases left between them. Here the CDR3 reads CASSYGLGGVQQYF. The CDR3 DNA is TGTGCCAGCAGTTACGGACTAGGGGGGGTGCAGCAGTACTTC.

This sequence joins TRBV4-1 and TRBJ1-6; D is ambiguous. Per germline, CDR1 MGHRA and CDR2 YSYEKL. This CDR3 contains 16 residues. The V end lost 1 base, the J end lost 8 bases, and 15 bases lay between the germline ends. CDR3 bases: TGCGCCAGCAGCCAAGTACAGCTCATTTGGGATTCACCCCTCCACTTT. Amino acid sequence: CASSQVQLIWDSPLHF.

The J gene is TRBJ1-6, the V gene TRBV4-1; D perhaps matches TRBD1 (6 bases). Germline CDR1 is MGHRA and CDR2 is YSYEKL. V lost 0 bases to trimming and J lost 0 bases, with 9 bases between them. The CDR3 covers 17 residues. This chain's CDR3 is CASSQDWGPSYNSPLHF. CDR3 sequence (DNA): TGCGCCAGCAGCCAAGATTGGGGGCCCTCCTATAATTCACCCCTCCACTTT.

There are a few counts of this clone. This rearrangement joins TRBV15 to TRBJ2-1; the D is unclear. The germline CDR1 and CDR2 sequences are LNHNV and YYDKDF (reference sequence). V was clipped by 1 base and J by 0 bases, with 7 bases between them. CDR3 length: 15 residues. The CDR3 sequence is CATSRAPSSYNEQFF. The CDR3 nucleotides read TGTGCCACCAGCAGAGCGCCTAGCTCCTACAATGAGCAGTTCTTC. The full variable domain, rest sourced from reference TRBV15 and TRBJ2-1, is DAMVIQNPRYQVTQFGKPVTLSCSQTLNHNVMYWYQQKSSQAPKLLFHYYDKDFNNEADTPDNFQSRRPNTSFCFLDIRSPGLGDTAMYLCATSRAPSSYNEQFFGPGTRLTVL.

V is TRBV6-1 and J is TRBJ1-4; tentatively, D is TRBD1 (6 bases). Germline CDR1 is MNHNS and CDR2 is SASEGT. V was cut by 4 bases and J by 3 bases, with 12 bases left in between. This CDR3 has 15 amino acids. The CDR3 sequence: CASSGMGAANEKLFF. The CDR3 nucleotides read TGTGCCAGCAGTGGAATGGGGGCGGCTAATGAAAAACTGTTTTTT.

The chain couples TRBV25-1 to TRBJ1-2, with D perhaps TRBD1 (6 bases). Germline V gives CDR1 MGHDK, CDR2 SYGVNS. The CDR3 extends over 13 amino acids. Trimming pared 1 base from V and 7 bases from J, leaving 10 bases between. The CDR3 loop is CASSELQGRGYTF. Written as DNA, the CDR3 is TGTGCCAGCAGTGAATTACAGGGTCGTGGCTACACCTTC.